This T cell receptor beta chain was documented in a study of blood T cell repertoires in COVID-19. The assay was immunoSEQ multiplex PCR, and TCRdb's table has in-frame clones only and misses some. This sample carries some 270,000 clones, approximately 88% of them seen once, and the ten largest clones take 1.7%. The sample comprised PBMCs or T cells enriched from blood (not recorded which). The sequence was obtained from a woman in her forties who had recovered from COVID-19.

In nucleotides, the CDR3 is TGTGCCAGCATGCTTCTTCGGGGAAGAGCTGGAAACACCATATATTTT. It is translated as CASMLLRGRAGNTIYF. The chain has TRBV2 and TRBJ1-3; D gene ambiguous. The length of the CDR3 is 16 residues. Trimming removed 7 bases from V and 2 bases from J, with 18 bases in between. Per germline, CDR1 SNHLY and CDR2 FYNNEI.